The rows below give T cell receptor beta chains drawn from one sample of a study of Graves' ophthalmopathy and Graves' hyperthyroidism. TCRdb reprocessed the multiplex PCR reads via MiXCR and lists one record per CDR3 protein. The sample contains approximately 480,000 distinct CDR3 sequences, under 15% of which appear only once. Specimen: blood. These receptors were obtained from a woman in her 30s with Graves' ophthalmopathy. The CDR3 runs from the conserved cysteine through the conserved F or W. Fields, in order: clone size, D gene, V gene, J gene, CDR3 length, CDR3 protein, CDR3 DNA. D genes are given only for firm matches. Clone size appears in some rows only: once, few, many, or a class for an expanded clone.

size: many; D: -; V: TRBV12-3/TRBV12-4; J: TRBJ2-7; length: 17; CDR3: CASSLVGGPTSFGEQYF; DNA: TGTGCCAGCAGTTTAGTAGGGGGTCCGACCTCCTTCGGCGAGCAGTACTTC
size: many; D: TRBD2; V: TRBV24-1; J: TRBJ2-7; length: 15; CDR3: CATSEGGLAAYEQYF; DNA: TGTGCCACCAGTGAGGGGGGACTAGCGGCCTACGAGCAGTACTTC
size: many; D: TRBD1; V: TRBV19; J: TRBJ1-5; length: 14; CDR3: CASTPTGGVQPQHF; DNA: TGTGCCAGTACCCCTACAGGGGGTGTGCAGCCCCAGCATTTT
size: many; D: TRBD1; V: TRBV9; J: TRBJ1-2; length: 16; CDR3: CASSARDRLNPYGYTF; DNA: TGTGCCAGCAGCGCCCGGGACAGGCTTAACCCGTATGGCTACACCTTC
size: many; D: TRBD2; V: TRBV5-1; J: TRBJ2-2; length: 17; CDR3: CASSLLAGGPGTGELFF; DNA: TGCGCCAGCAGCTTACTAGCGGGAGGGCCAGGAACCGGGGAGCTGTTTTTT
size: once; D: TRBD1; V: TRBV11-2; J: TRBJ2-5; length: 15; CDR3: CASSPGTGGREAQYF; DNA: TGTGCCAGCAGCCCAGGGACAGGGGGCCGAGAGGCCCAGTACTTC
size: many; D: TRBD1; V: TRBV6-1; J: TRBJ1-1; length: 14; CDR3: CASLRDRVNTEAFF; DNA: TGTGCCAGCCTCCGGGACAGGGTGAACACTGAAGCTTTCTTT
size: many; D: -; V: TRBV6-1; J: TRBJ1-3; length: 17; CDR3: CASSEALLFGSGNTIYF; DNA: TGTGCCAGCAGTGAAGCGCTTCTCTTTGGATCTGGAAACACCATATATTTT
size: many; D: TRBD2; V: TRBV5-1; J: TRBJ2-2; length: 14; CDR3: CASSLERGPGELFF; DNA: TGCGCCAGCAGCCTGGAGCGGGGGCCCGGGGAGCTGTTTTTT
size: many; D: -; V: TRBV3-1; J: TRBJ1-1; length: 13; CDR3: CASSHDRGTEAFF; DNA: TGTGCCAGCAGCCATGATCGGGGGACTGAAGCTTTCTTT
size: -; D: TRBD1; V: TRBV20-1; J: TRBJ1-2; length: 17; CDR3: CSARKGGRSRANYGYTF; DNA: TGCAGTGCTAGAAAAGGGGGCCGCTCCAGAGCTAACTATGGCTACACCTTC
size: many; D: -; V: TRBV12-3/TRBV12-4; J: TRBJ2-3; length: 12; CDR3: CASSFVADTQYF; DNA: TGTGCCAGCAGTTTTGTTGCAGATACGCAGTATTTT
size: -; D: TRBD1; V: TRBV18; J: TRBJ1-1; length: 15; CDR3: CASSAYRGRDTEAFF; DNA: TGTGCCAGCTCAGCTTACAGGGGTCGGGACACTGAAGCTTTCTTT
size: -; D: -; V: TRBV4-2; J: TRBJ1-3; length: 15; CDR3: CASSQDRIERNTIYF; DNA: TGTGCCAGCAGCCAAGACAGGATCGAAAGAAACACCATATATTTT
size: many; D: TRBD2; V: TRBV27; J: TRBJ2-5; length: 16; CDR3: CASSLTSGSLGETQYF; DNA: TGTGCCAGCAGTTTGACTAGCGGGAGCCTCGGGGAGACCCAGTACTTC
size: many; D: -; V: TRBV2; J: TRBJ1-1; length: 13; CDR3: CASGETGSTEAFF; DNA: TGTGCCAGCGGGGAAACAGGGAGCACTGAAGCTTTCTTT
size: -; D: TRBD2; V: TRBV20-1; J: TRBJ2-5; length: 14; CDR3: CSAIAGGGQETQYF; DNA: TGCAGTGCCATAGCGGGAGGGGGGCAAGAGACCCAGTACTTC
size: many; D: -; V: TRBV19; J: TRBJ1-5; length: 15; CDR3: CASKLSLRSNQPQHF; DNA: TGTGCCAGTAAATTAAGCCTAAGATCCAATCAGCCCCAGCATTTT
size: many; D: -; V: TRBV2; J: TRBJ1-5; length: 14; CDR3: CASSDIVQDQPQHF; DNA: TGTGCCAGCAGTGATATCGTCCAGGATCAGCCCCAGCATTTT
size: -; D: TRBD1; V: TRBV7-2; J: TRBJ2-5; length: 14; CDR3: CAISFWTGQETRYF; DNA: TGTGCCATCAGCTTTTGGACAGGGCAAGAGACCCGGTACTTC
size: many; D: -; V: TRBV30; J: TRBJ1-6; length: 14; CDR3: CAWSFGTTDSPLHF; DNA: TGTGCCTGGAGTTTCGGGACAACCGATTCACCCCTCCACTTT
size: -; D: -; V: TRBV6-5; J: TRBJ2-2; length: 15; CDR3: CASSYTALGTGELFF; DNA: TGTGCCAGCAGTTACACGGCTCTAGGGACCGGGGAGCTGTTTTTT
size: -; D: TRBD1; V: TRBV19; J: TRBJ1-1; length: 14; CDR3: CASRLTGATTEAFF; DNA: TGTGCCAGTAGGTTGACAGGGGCGACCACTGAAGCTTTCTTT
size: many; D: TRBD1; V: TRBV5-5; J: TRBJ2-7; length: 15; CDR3: CASSNHRTGLYEQYF; DNA: TGTGCCAGCAGCAACCATCGGACAGGACTCTACGAGCAGTACTTC
size: few; D: TRBD1; V: TRBV5-1; J: TRBJ1-1; length: 15; CDR3: CASSLGGQVNTEAFF; DNA: TGCGCCAGCAGCTTGGGGGGACAGGTGAACACTGAAGCTTTCTTT
size: -; D: -; V: TRBV28; J: TRBJ2-6; length: 19; CDR3: CASSHPQGLSLSGANVLTF; DNA: TGTGCCAGCAGTCATCCTCAGGGGCTAAGTCTATCTGGGGCCAACGTCCTGACTTTC
size: -; D: TRBD2; V: TRBV27; J: TRBJ2-2; length: 15; CDR3: CASSFILAGTGELFF; DNA: TGTGCCAGCAGTTTTATACTAGCGGGAACCGGGGAGCTGTTTTTT
size: many; D: TRBD1; V: TRBV6-1; J: TRBJ1-1; length: 15; CDR3: CASSPYGTANTEAFF; DNA: TGTGCCAGCAGTCCCTATGGGACAGCAAACACTGAAGCTTTCTTT
size: many; D: TRBD1; V: TRBV6-1; J: TRBJ1-6; length: 15; CDR3: CASRLTTGDNSPLHF; DNA: TGTGCCAGCAGGTTGACGACAGGGGACAATTCACCCCTCCACTTT
size: many; D: -; V: TRBV12-5; J: TRBJ2-6; length: 13; CDR3: CASGVAGANVLTF; DNA: TGTGCTAGTGGAGTCGCTGGGGCCAACGTCCTGACTTTC
size: -; D: TRBD1; V: TRBV6-5; J: TRBJ2-7; length: 16; CDR3: CASSYSYRGSSYEQYF; DNA: TGTGCCAGCAGTTACTCGTACAGGGGGAGCTCCTACGAGCAGTACTTC
size: many; D: TRBD1; V: TRBV6-5; J: TRBJ2-2; length: 16; CDR3: CASRGTGDANTGELFF; DNA: TGTGCCAGCAGGGGGACAGGGGACGCGAACACCGGGGAGCTGTTTTTT
size: many; D: TRBD1; V: TRBV4-1; J: TRBJ1-2; length: 16; CDR3: CASSQGWTGVRYGYTF; DNA: TGCGCCAGCAGCCAAGGGTGGACAGGGGTTCGCTATGGCTACACCTTC
size: -; D: TRBD2; V: TRBV11-1; J: TRBJ2-5; length: 17; CDR3: CASSPHRLAGGGETQYF; DNA: TGTGCCAGCAGCCCACACCGACTAGCGGGAGGGGGCGAGACCCAGTACTTC
size: -; D: -; V: TRBV7-7; J: TRBJ2-2; length: 11; CDR3: CALGATGELFF; DNA: TGTGCTTTGGGAGCCACCGGGGAGCTGTTTTTT
size: many; D: -; V: TRBV28; J: TRBJ2-2; length: 14; CDR3: CASNIPTGTGELFF; DNA: TGTGCCAGCAACATACCGACAGGAACCGGGGAGCTGTTTTTT
size: many; D: -; V: TRBV6-1; J: TRBJ2-2; length: 17; CDR3: CASSEKHSSYTHGELFF; DNA: TGTGCCAGCAGTGAGAAACACTCCTCATACACGCACGGGGAGCTGTTTTTT
size: many; D: TRBD1; V: TRBV28; J: TRBJ2-7; length: 16; CDR3: CASSPRDRVGKDEQYF; DNA: TGTGCCAGCAGTCCCCGGGACAGGGTAGGAAAGGACGAGCAGTACTTC
size: many; D: -; V: TRBV24-1; J: TRBJ1-5; length: 13; CDR3: CATSEGTLQPQHF; DNA: TGTGCCACCAGTGAAGGGACACTTCAGCCCCAGCATTTT
size: many; D: -; V: TRBV27; J: TRBJ2-5; length: 14; CDR3: CASRMGLLGETQYF; DNA: TGTGCCAGCAGGATGGGACTTTTAGGGGAGACCCAGTACTTC
size: -; D: -; V: TRBV19; J: TRBJ1-2; length: 14; CDR3: CASGVSQGSHGYTF; DNA: TGTGCCAGTGGGGTGAGCCAGGGGTCCCATGGCTACACCTTC
size: many; D: TRBD2; V: TRBV12-3/TRBV12-4; J: TRBJ2-7; length: 15; CDR3: CASRHTLIREGEQYF; DNA: TGTGCCAGCAGACATACCTTAATCAGGGAGGGTGAACAGTACTTC
size: many; D: -; V: TRBV27; J: TRBJ2-7; length: 15; CDR3: CASSSWGDLGYEQYF; DNA: TGTGCCAGCAGTTCGTGGGGGGACTTAGGCTACGAGCAGTACTTC
size: many; D: TRBD1; V: TRBV5-4; J: TRBJ1-2; length: 15; CDR3: CASSSSGQGVYGYTF; DNA: TGTGCCAGCAGCTCTTCGGGACAGGGCGTGTATGGCTACACCTTC
size: many; D: TRBD2; V: TRBV3-1; J: TRBJ2-5; length: 15; CDR3: CASSQDLRGQETQYF; DNA: TGTGCCAGCAGCCAAGATTTGCGGGGGCAAGAGACCCAGTACTTC
size: many; D: -; V: TRBV28; J: TRBJ1-2; length: 13; CDR3: CASSLSYRDGYTF; DNA: TGTGCCAGCAGTTTATCCTACAGGGATGGCTACACCTTC
size: few; D: -; V: TRBV4-1; J: TRBJ2-2; length: 16; CDR3: CASSQGTPQNTGELFF; DNA: TGCGCCAGCAGCCAAGGTACCCCCCAGAACACCGGGGAGCTGTTTTTT
size: -; D: -; V: TRBV18; J: TRBJ1-1; length: 14; CDR3: CASSPTMGRTEAFF; DNA: TGTGCCAGCTCACCGACAATGGGGAGAACTGAAGCTTTCTTT
size: -; D: TRBD1; V: TRBV7-3; J: TRBJ2-2; length: 16; CDR3: CASSPPPGQGTGELFF; DNA: TGTGCCAGCAGCCCTCCTCCGGGACAGGGCACCGGGGAGCTGTTTTTT
size: many; D: -; V: TRBV6-2/TRBV6-3; J: TRBJ1-2; length: 16; CDR3: CASSYPSPSGSYGYTF; DNA: TGTGCCAGCAGTTACCCTTCTCCGTCCGGATCCTATGGCTACACCTTC
size: many; D: -; V: TRBV28; J: TRBJ1-1; length: 16; CDR3: CASSLGAWGRNTEAFF; DNA: TGTGCCAGCAGTTTAGGGGCGTGGGGCAGAAACACTGAAGCTTTCTTT
size: many; D: TRBD1; V: TRBV5-1; J: TRBJ1-2; length: 15; CDR3: CASSTGTGAHYGYTF; DNA: TGCGCCAGCAGCACAGGGACAGGGGCACACTATGGCTACACCTTC
size: few; D: TRBD1; V: TRBV29-1; J: TRBJ1-1; length: 13; CDR3: CSVATGPRTEAFF; DNA: TGCAGCGTCGCGACAGGGCCCCGGACTGAAGCTTTCTTT
size: -; D: TRBD2; V: TRBV7-3; J: TRBJ2-5; length: 13; CDR3: CASSEAGGRTKYF; DNA: TGTGCCAGCAGCGAGGCTGGCGGGAGGACCAAGTACTTC
size: many; D: -; V: TRBV15; J: TRBJ1-5; length: 17; CDR3: CATSRDRGVFSNQPQHF; DNA: TGTGCCACCAGCAGAGATAGAGGGGTCTTTAGCAATCAGCCCCAGCATTTT